This is a list of T cell receptor beta chains from one sample in a study of cytomegalovirus exposure and HLA in healthy donors. Measured with immunoSEQ multiplex PCR; TCRdb has only the in-frame clones, and not every one. The table lists more than 95,000 clones, roughly 80% of them singletons. The sequenced sample consisted of PBMCs. Receptors originate from a man aged 25 to 40 in good health and CMV-seropositive. The CDR3 runs from the conserved cysteine through the conserved F or W. Fields, in order: D gene, CDR3 length, V gene, clone size, J gene, CDR3 DNA, CDR3 protein. The D gene is left open where the match is weak. The listing skips clone size in some rows; elsewhere it reads once, few, many or a size class.

D gene: TRBD1
CDR3 length: 15
V gene: TRBV5-1
clone size: .
J gene: TRBJ1-2
CDR3 DNA: TGCGCCAGCAGCGCGAGGGACAGGGGGCCGGAAGGCTACACCTTC
CDR3 protein: CASSARDRGPEGYTF

D gene: .
CDR3 length: 14
V gene: TRBV7-2
clone size: few
J gene: TRBJ2-5
CDR3 DNA: TGTGCCAGCAGCCCCGGGGGGCGCCAGGAGACCCAGTACTTC
CDR3 protein: CASSPGGRQETQYF

D gene: .
CDR3 length: 15
V gene: TRBV7-8
clone size: .
J gene: TRBJ1-2
CDR3 DNA: TGTGCCAGCAGCGATAAGTGGACAGATGCTAGTGGCTACACCTTC
CDR3 protein: CASSDKWTDASGYTF

D gene: TRBD2
CDR3 length: 16
V gene: TRBV29-1
clone size: .
J gene: TRBJ2-1
CDR3 DNA: TGCAGCGTTGGATCGTCATTAGCGGGGGGTAACAATGAGCAGTTCTTC
CDR3 protein: CSVGSSLAGGNNEQFF

D gene: .
CDR3 length: 15
V gene: TRBV6-1
clone size: .
J gene: TRBJ1-1
CDR3 DNA: TGTGCCATCAACACCGACAGGTTGTTGAACACTGAAGCTTTCTTT
CDR3 protein: CAINTDRLLNTEAFF

D gene: TRBD2
CDR3 length: 16
V gene: TRBV7-8
clone size: .
J gene: TRBJ2-5
CDR3 DNA: TGTGCCAGCACCATTACTAGCGGGGGGGCCTTGGAGACCCAGTACTTC
CDR3 protein: CASTITSGGALETQYF

D gene: TRBD1
CDR3 length: 15
V gene: TRBV30
clone size: .
J gene: TRBJ1-2
CDR3 DNA: TGTGCCTGGAGAGGGGACAGGGGGTTCCGCTATGGCTACACCTTC
CDR3 protein: CAWRGDRGFRYGYTF

D gene: TRBD1
CDR3 length: 14
V gene: TRBV25-1
clone size: .
J gene: TRBJ1-2
CDR3 DNA: TGTGCCAGCAGTGACCGGGACAGGGTGGGAGGCTACACCTTC
CDR3 protein: CASSDRDRVGGYTF

D gene: TRBD1
CDR3 length: 16
V gene: TRBV28
clone size: .
J gene: TRBJ1-2
CDR3 DNA: TGTGCCAGCAGTCCCCAAAGTGGACAGGGGGCGCGAGGCTACACCTTC
CDR3 protein: CASSPQSGQGARGYTF

D gene: .
CDR3 length: 14
V gene: TRBV5-1
clone size: .
J gene: TRBJ1-5
CDR3 DNA: TGCGCCAGCAGCTTGGCCCCGGGGAATCAGCCCCAGCATTTT
CDR3 protein: CASSLAPGNQPQHF

D gene: .
CDR3 length: 14
V gene: TRBV5-1
clone size: .
J gene: TRBJ1-1
CDR3 DNA: TGCGCCAGCAGCTTGACAGGAGAAAACACTGAAGCTTTCTTT
CDR3 protein: CASSLTGENTEAFF

D gene: .
CDR3 length: 15
V gene: TRBV4-1
clone size: .
J gene: TRBJ1-2
CDR3 DNA: TGCGCCAGCAGCCAAGCGTCGGCCGGGGGAGATGGCTACACCTTC
CDR3 protein: CASSQASAGGDGYTF

D gene: TRBD1
CDR3 length: 12
V gene: TRBV10-1
clone size: .
J gene: TRBJ2-3
CDR3 DNA: TGCGCCAGCAGGGGACAGGGAGATACGCAGTATTTT
CDR3 protein: CASRGQGDTQYF

D gene: .
CDR3 length: 14
V gene: TRBV4-1
clone size: .
J gene: TRBJ1-5
CDR3 DNA: TGCGCCAGCAGCCAAGGGGCCGGGAGCGAGCCCCAGCATTTT
CDR3 protein: CASSQGAGSEPQHF

D gene: .
CDR3 length: 13
V gene: TRBV7-8
clone size: .
J gene: TRBJ2-2
CDR3 DNA: TGTGCCAGCAGCTTGAGCGGCTCCCGGGAGCTGTTTTTT
CDR3 protein: CASSLSGSRELFF

D gene: .
CDR3 length: 14
V gene: TRBV19
clone size: .
J gene: TRBJ1-2
CDR3 DNA: TGTGCCAGTACGGTCGCCAACTCGAACTATGGCTACACCTTC
CDR3 protein: CASTVANSNYGYTF

D gene: .
CDR3 length: 16
V gene: TRBV7-6
clone size: .
J gene: TRBJ1-2
CDR3 DNA: TGTGCCAGCAGCTTAGGCGGGAACAAGGTCACCTATGGCTACACCTTC
CDR3 protein: CASSLGGNKVTYGYTF